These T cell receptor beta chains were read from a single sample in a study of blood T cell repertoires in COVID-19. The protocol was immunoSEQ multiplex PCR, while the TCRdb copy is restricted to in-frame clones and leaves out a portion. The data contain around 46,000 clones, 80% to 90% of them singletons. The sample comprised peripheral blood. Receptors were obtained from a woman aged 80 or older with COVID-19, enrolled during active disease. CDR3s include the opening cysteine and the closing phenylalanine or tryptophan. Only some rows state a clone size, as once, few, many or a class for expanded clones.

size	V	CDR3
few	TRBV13	CASTENRAGNTIYF
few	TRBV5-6	CASSLGSGRRGSPLHF
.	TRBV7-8	CASSLVSAGNYGYTF
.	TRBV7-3	CASSFAGGFGNEQFF
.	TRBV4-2	CASSPPGTSGVDEQFF
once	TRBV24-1	CATSDFPRTGNTGELFF
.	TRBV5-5	CASSARQGRTEAFF
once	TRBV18	CASSHYRQGSTGELFF
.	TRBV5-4	CASTSRERGYGYTF
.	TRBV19	CASSLRGAYNEQFF
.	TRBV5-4	CASSPVHSPANEQFF
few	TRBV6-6	CASSLWGQGLDYGYTF
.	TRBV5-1	CASSNTRDYGYTF
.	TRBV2	CASKRVISTDTQYF
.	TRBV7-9	CASSLVRGEKLFF
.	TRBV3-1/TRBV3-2	CASSQVRGGRETQYF
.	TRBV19	CASSRTSGQANQPQHF
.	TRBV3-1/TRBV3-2	CASSLQDSGNTIYF